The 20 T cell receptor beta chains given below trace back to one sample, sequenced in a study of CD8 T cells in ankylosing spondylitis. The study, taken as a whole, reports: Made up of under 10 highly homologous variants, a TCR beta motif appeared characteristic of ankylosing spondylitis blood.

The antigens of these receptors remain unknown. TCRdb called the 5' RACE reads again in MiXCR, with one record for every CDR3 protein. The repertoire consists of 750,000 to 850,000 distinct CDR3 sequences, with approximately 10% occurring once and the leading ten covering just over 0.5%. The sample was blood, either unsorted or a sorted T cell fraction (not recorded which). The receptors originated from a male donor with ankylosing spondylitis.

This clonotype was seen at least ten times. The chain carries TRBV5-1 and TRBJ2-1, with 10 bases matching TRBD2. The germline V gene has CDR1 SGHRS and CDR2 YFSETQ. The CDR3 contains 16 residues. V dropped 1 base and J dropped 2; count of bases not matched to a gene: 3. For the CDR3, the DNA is TGCGCCAGCAGCTTGATAGCGGGAGGACCCTACAATGAGCAGTTCTTC. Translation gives CASSLIAGGPYNEQFF.

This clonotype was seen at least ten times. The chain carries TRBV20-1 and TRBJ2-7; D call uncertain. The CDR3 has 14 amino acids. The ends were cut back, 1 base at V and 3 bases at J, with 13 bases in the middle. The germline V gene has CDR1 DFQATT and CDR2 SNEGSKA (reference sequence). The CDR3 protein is CSARVTEDLYEQYF. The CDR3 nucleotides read TGCAGTGCTAGAGTAACCGAAGACCTCTACGAGCAGTACTTC.

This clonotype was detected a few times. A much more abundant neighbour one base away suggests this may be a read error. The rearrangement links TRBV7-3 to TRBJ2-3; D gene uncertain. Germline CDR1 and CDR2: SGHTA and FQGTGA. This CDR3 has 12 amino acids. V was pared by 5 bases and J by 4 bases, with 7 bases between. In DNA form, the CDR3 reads TGTGCCAGCAGCCCGGACGCAGATACGCAGTATTTT. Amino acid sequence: CASSPDADTQYF.

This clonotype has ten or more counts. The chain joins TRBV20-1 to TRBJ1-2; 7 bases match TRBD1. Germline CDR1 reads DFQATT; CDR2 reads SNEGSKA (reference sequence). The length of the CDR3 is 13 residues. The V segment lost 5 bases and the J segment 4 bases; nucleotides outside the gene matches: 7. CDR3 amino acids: CSARQGDLYGYTF. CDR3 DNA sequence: TGCAGTGCTCGACAGGGCGACCTCTATGGCTACACCTTC.

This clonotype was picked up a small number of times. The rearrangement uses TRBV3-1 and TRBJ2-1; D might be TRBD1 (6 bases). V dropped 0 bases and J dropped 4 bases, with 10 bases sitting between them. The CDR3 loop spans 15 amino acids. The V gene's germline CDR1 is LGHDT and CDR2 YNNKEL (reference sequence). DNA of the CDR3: TGTGCCAGCAGCCAAGATAGGGGGTGGTACAATGAGCAGTTCTTC. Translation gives CASSQDRGWYNEQFF.

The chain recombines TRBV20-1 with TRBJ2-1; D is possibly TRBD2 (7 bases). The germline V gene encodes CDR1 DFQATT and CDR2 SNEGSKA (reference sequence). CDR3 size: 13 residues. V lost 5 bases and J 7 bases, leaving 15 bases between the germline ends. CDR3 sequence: CSAFWGGTNEQFF. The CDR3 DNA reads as TGCAGTGCTTTCTGGGGGGGCACAAATGAGCAGTTCTTC.

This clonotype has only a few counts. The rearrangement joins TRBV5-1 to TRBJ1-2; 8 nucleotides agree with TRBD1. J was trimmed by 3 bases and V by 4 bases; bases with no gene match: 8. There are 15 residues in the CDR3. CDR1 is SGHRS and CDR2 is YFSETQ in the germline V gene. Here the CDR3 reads CASSPRGQGYYGYTF. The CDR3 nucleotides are TGCGCCAGCAGCCCCCGCGGACAGGGCTACTATGGCTACACCTTC. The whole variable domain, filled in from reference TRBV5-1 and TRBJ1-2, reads KAGVTQTPRYLIKTRGQQVTLSCSPISGHRSVSWYQQTPGQGLQFLFEYFSETQRNKGNFPGRFSGRQFSNSRSEMNVSTLELGDSALYLCASSPRGQGYYGYTFGSGTRLTVV.

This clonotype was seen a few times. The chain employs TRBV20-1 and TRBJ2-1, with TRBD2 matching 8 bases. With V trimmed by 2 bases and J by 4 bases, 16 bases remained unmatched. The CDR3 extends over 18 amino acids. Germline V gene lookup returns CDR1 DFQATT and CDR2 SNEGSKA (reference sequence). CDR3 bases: TGCAGTGCTAGAATAGCTAGCGGGCACCTATCTCATTACAATGAGCAGTTCTTC. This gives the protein CSARIASGHLSHYNEQFF.

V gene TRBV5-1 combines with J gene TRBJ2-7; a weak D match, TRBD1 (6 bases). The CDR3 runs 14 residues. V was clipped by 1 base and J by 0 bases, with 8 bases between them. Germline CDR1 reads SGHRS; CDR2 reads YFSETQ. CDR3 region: CASSLSGHSYEQYF. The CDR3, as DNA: TGCGCCAGCAGCTTGTCGGGACACTCCTACGAGCAGTACTTC. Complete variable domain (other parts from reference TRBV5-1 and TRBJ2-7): KAGVTQTPRYLIKTRGQQVTLSCSPISGHRSVSWYQQTPGQGLQFLFEYFSETQRNKGNFPGRFSGRQFSNSRSEMNVSTLELGDSALYLCASSLSGHSYEQYFGPGTRLTVT.

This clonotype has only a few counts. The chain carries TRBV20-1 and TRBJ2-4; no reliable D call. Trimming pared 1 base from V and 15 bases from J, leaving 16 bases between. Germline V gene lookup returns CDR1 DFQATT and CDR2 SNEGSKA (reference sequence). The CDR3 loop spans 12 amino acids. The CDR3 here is CSARGSGPNAYF. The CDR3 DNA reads TGCAGTGCTAGAGGGTCCGGGCCTAATGCGTACTTC.

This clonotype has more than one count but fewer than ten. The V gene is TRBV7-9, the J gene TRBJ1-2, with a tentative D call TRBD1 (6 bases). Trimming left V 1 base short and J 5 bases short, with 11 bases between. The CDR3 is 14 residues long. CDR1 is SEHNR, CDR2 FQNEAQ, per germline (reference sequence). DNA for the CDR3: TGTGCCAGCAGCTTAGACAGGGTACGGTATGGCTACACCTTC. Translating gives CASSLDRVRYGYTF.

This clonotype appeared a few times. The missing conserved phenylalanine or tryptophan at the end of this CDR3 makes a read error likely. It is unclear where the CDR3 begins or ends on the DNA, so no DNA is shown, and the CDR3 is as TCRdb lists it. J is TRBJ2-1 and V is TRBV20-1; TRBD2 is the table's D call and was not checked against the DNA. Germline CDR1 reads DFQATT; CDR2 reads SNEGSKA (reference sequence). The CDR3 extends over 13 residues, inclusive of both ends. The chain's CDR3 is CSARDQGLAGIRL.

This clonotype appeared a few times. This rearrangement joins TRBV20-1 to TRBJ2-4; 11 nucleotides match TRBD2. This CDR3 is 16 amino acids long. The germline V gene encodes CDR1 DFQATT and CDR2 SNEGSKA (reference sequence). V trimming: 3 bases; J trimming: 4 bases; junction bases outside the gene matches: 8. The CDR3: CSASRLAGQIKNIQYF. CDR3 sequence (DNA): TGCAGTGCTAGCCGACTAGCGGGGCAGATAAAAAACATTCAGTACTTC.

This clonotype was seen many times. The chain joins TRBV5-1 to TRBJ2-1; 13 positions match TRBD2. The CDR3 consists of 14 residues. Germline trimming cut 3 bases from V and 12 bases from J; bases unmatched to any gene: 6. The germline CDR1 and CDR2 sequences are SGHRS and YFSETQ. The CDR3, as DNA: TGCGCCAGCAGCTCCACTAGCGGGGGGGCCTCGCAGTTCTTC. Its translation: CASSSTSGGASQFF.

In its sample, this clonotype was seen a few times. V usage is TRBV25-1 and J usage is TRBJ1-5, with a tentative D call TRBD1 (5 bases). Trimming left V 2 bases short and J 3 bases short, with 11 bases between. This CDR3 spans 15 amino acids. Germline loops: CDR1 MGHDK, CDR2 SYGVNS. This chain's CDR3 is CASSERGDFNQPQHF. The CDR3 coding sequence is TGTGCCAGCAGTGAACGGGGCGACTTCAATCAGCCCCAGCATTTT.

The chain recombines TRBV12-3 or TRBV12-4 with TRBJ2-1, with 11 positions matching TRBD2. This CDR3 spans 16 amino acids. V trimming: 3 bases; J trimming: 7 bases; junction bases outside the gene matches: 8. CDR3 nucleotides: TGTGCCAGCAGTTTTAGCGGGGGGGCCATGAGGAATGAGCAGTTCTTC. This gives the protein CASSFSGGAMRNEQFF.

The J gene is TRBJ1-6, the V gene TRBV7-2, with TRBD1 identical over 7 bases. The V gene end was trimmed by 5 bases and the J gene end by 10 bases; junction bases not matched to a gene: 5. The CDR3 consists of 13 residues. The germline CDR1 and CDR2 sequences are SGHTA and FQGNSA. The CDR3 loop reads CASSVQGRSPLHF. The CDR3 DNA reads TGTGCCAGCAGCGTACAGGGGCGATCACCCCTCCACTTT.

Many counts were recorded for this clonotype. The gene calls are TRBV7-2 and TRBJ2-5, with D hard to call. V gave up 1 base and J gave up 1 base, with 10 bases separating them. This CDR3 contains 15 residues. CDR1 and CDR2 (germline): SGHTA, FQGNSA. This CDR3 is CASSLGSSLQETQYF. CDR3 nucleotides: TGTGCCAGCAGCTTAGGCTCCAGTCTCCAAGAGACCCAGTACTTC. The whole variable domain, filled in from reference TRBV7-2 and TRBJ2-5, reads GAGVSQSPSNKVTEKGKDVELRCDPISGHTALYWYRQSLGQGLEFLIYFQGNSAPDKSGLPSDRFSAERTGGSVSTLTIQRTQQEDSAVYLCASSLGSSLQETQYFGPGTRLLVL.

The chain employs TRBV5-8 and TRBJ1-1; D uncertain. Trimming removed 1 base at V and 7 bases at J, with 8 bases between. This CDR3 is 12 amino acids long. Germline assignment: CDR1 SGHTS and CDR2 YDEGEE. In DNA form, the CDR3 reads TGTGCCAGCAGCTTGACCAGCCATGAAGCTTTCTTT. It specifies CASSLTSHEAFF. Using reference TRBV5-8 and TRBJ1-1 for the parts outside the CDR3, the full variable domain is EAGVTQSPTHLIKTRGQQATLRCSPISGHTSVYWYQQALGLGLQFLLWYDEGEERNRGNFPPRFSGRQFPNYSSELNVNALELEDSALYLCASSLTSHEAFFGQGTRLTVV.

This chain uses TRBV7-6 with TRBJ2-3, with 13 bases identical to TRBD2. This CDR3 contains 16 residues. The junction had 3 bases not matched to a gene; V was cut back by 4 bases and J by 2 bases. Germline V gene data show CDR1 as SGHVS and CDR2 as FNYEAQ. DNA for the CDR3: TGTGCCAGCAGCTCCACTAGCGGGGGGGTCACAGATACGCAGTATTTT. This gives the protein CASSSTSGGVTDTQYF.